These 18 T cell receptor beta chains share one sample of origin, sequenced in a study of cytomegalovirus exposure and HLA in healthy donors. PCR amplification relied on 60 Vbeta primers (plus 13 Jbeta primers). Profiled with immunoSEQ multiplex PCR; TCRdb holds only in-frame clones, not every one. The table lists 85,000 to 120,000 clones, 71% of them singletons. Specimen: PBMCs. The receptor source for this set is a female donor in good health and CMV-seronegative.

This clone appeared once. This chain links TRBV19 with TRBJ2-2, with TRBD1 identical over 9 bases. The length of the CDR3 is 13 residues. J lost 7 bases, V lost 10 bases, and 7 bases had no gene match. Germline CDR1 is LNHDA and CDR2 is SQIVND (reference sequence). The CDR3 DNA is TGTGCCACCCTACAGGGGGCGGGCGGGGAGCTGTTTTTT. This translates into CATLQGAGGELFF.

This rearrangement joins TRBV30 to TRBJ2-2; no firm D call. Trimming pared 3 bases from V and 5 bases from J, leaving 13 bases between. This CDR3 comprises 14 residues. Germline V gene lookup returns CDR1 GTSNPN and CDR2 SVGIG (reference sequence). The CDR3 DNA reads TGTGCCTGGAGATCCTGGCAGAAGACCGGGGAGCTGTTTTTT. Amino acid sequence: CAWRSWQKTGELFF.

In nucleotides, the CDR3 is TGTGCCAGCAGTTTCCTCCCCTCCGCAGGGGCTTTCTTT. Its translation: CASSFLPSAGAFF. The chain carries TRBV27 and TRBJ1-1; TRBD1 is a possible D gene (5 bases). This CDR3 spans 13 amino acids. Germline CDR1 MNHEY, CDR2 SMNVEV (reference sequence). Trimming took 3 bases from V and 11 from J, leaving 16 bases between them.

This clone was picked up many times. This rearrangement joins TRBV5-4 to TRBJ1-2; maybe TRBD1 (6 bases). V gave up 3 bases and J gave up 3 bases, with 15 bases separating them. Germline values: CDR1 SGHNT, CDR2 YYREEE (reference sequence). The CDR3 is 15 residues long. The CDR3 bases are TGTGCCAGCAGCTCATGGGGGCGGATTGACTATGGCTACACCTTC. Its translation is CASSSWGRIDYGYTF.

The J gene is TRBJ1-2, the V gene TRBV6-6; no firm D call. The germline gives CDR1 MNHNY, CDR2 SVGAGI (reference sequence). V was clipped by 2 bases and J by 2 bases, with 6 bases between them. The CDR3 sequence is 13 residues long. CDR3 coding DNA: TGTGCCAGCAGTTACAGTCTAAACTATGGCTACACCTTC. It specifies CASSYSLNYGYTF.

This rearrangement joins TRBV5-5 to TRBJ1-2; D is undetermined. The CDR3 covers 13 residues. V lost 0 bases and J 5 bases, leaving 8 bases between the germline ends. Germline V gene lookup returns CDR1 SGHKS and CDR2 YYEKEE (reference sequence). Here the CDR3 reads CASSLDAKYGYTF. DNA of the CDR3: TGTGCCAGCAGCTTGGACGCGAAGTATGGCTACACCTTC.

This chain uses TRBV7-8 with TRBJ1-6; TRBD1 agrees at 7 bases. The CDR3 extends over 14 amino acids. CDR1 and CDR2 from the germline V gene are SGHVS and FQNEAQ. V was pared by 1 base and J by 6 bases, with 0 bases of the junction left unmatched. CDR3 amino acids: CASSLGDSNSPLHF. Written as DNA, the CDR3 is TGTGCCAGCAGCTTAGGGGACAGTAATTCACCCCTCCACTTT.

The rearrangement joins TRBV30 to TRBJ1-1; possibly TRBD1 for D (5 bases). CDR1 is GTSNPN and CDR2 is SVGIG in the germline V gene (reference sequence). The V and J ends lost 5 bases and 4 bases respectively, with 17 bases between them. There are 14 residues in the CDR3. The CDR3 sequence is CAWSPNRIGTEAFF. The CDR3, as DNA: TGTGCCTGGTCTCCCAACAGGATAGGCACTGAAGCTTTCTTT.

The chain combines TRBV4-1 with TRBJ2-7; D possibly corresponds to TRBD1 (5 bases). Trimming removed 3 bases at V and 3 bases at J, with 15 bases between. This CDR3 is built from 15 residues. CDR1 and CDR2 from the germline V gene are MGHRA and YSYEKL. CDR3 in amino acids: CASSHRWQGIYEQYF. The CDR3 bases are TGCGCCAGCAGCCATAGGTGGCAGGGAATCTACGAGCAGTACTTC.

J is TRBJ2-3 and V is TRBV7-6; D might be TRBD1 (6 bases). V was clipped by 3 bases and J by 2 bases, with 12 bases between them. This CDR3 has 15 residues. CDR1 is SGHVS and CDR2 is FNYEAQ in the germline V gene. CDR3 in DNA: TGTGCCAGCAGCTTCTTAGGGGGAACCACAGATACGCAGTATTTT. Protein: CASSFLGGTTDTQYF.

The rearrangement uses TRBV5-1 and TRBJ1-1, with D perhaps TRBD1 (6 bases). This CDR3 spans 15 amino acids. Germline assignment: CDR1 SGHRS and CDR2 YFSETQ. V shed 3 bases and J shed 1 base, with 13 bases lying between them. CDR3 in DNA: TGCGCCAGCAGCTACGAGGGACATCCGAACACTGAAGCTTTCTTT. Its translation: CASSYEGHPNTEAFF.

The V gene is TRBV5-5, the J gene TRBJ2-7, with TRBD2 matching 11 bases. The germline gives CDR1 SGHKS, CDR2 YYEKEE (reference sequence). With V trimmed by 0 bases and J by 2 bases, 4 bases remained unmatched. This CDR3 comprises 16 residues. The CDR3 coding sequence is TGTGCCAGCAGCTTGGTTGGGACTAGCGGAACCTACGAGCAGTACTTC. As protein: CASSLVGTSGTYEQYF. Using reference TRBV5-5 and TRBJ2-7 for the parts outside the CDR3, the full variable domain is DAGVTQSPTHLIKTRGQQVTLRCSPISGHKSVSWYQQVLGQGPQFIFQYYEKEERGRGNFPDRFSARQFPNYSSELNVNALLLGDSALYLCASSLVGTSGTYEQYFGPGTRLTVT.

This chain joins TRBV29-1 and TRBJ2-7; possibly TRBD1 for D (6 bases). The V gene's germline CDR1 is SQVTM and CDR2 ANQGSEA. V lost 3 bases and J lost 0, with 6 bases in between. The CDR3 loop spans 12 amino acids. The CDR3 region is CSVEDSSYEQYF. CDR3 bases: TGCAGCGTTGAGGACAGCTCCTACGAGCAGTACTTC.

The chain combines TRBV5-4 with TRBJ2-1; TRBD1 matches at 9 bases. V dropped 4 bases and J dropped 9; count of bases not matched to a gene: 11. The germline V gene has CDR1 SGHNT and CDR2 YYREEE (reference sequence). This CDR3 comprises 15 residues. The CDR3 loop reads CASSAPGTGPTEQFF. The CDR3 nucleotides read TGTGCCAGCAGCGCCCCCGGGACAGGGCCAACTGAGCAGTTCTTC. The full variable domain, completed using reference TRBV5-4 and TRBJ2-1, is ETGVTQSPTHLIKTRGQQVTLRCSSQSGHNTVSWYQQALGQGPQFIFQYYREEENGRGNFPPRFSGLQFPNYSSELNVNALELDDSALYLCASSAPGTGPTEQFFGPGTRLTVL.

The CDR3 DNA reads TGTGCCAGCAGCCAGGGACAGGTTTCACGGGCTTTCTTT. Encoded protein: CASSQGQVSRAFF. The V gene is TRBV2, the J gene TRBJ1-1; 8 nucleotides line up with TRBD1. The CDR3 totals 13 residues. Germline CDR1 is SNHLY and CDR2 is FYNNEI. The V segment lost 6 bases and the J segment 11 bases; nucleotides outside the gene matches: 11.

The V and J genes are TRBV29-1 and TRBJ1-2, with D possibly matching TRBD1 (6 bases). The CDR3 has 11 amino acids. The V and J ends lost 1 base and 8 bases respectively, with 8 bases between them. Germline-derived CDR1 and CDR2 are SQVTM and ANQGSEA. Here the CDR3 reads CSVEGGGGYTF. In nucleotides, the CDR3 is TGCAGCGTTGAAGGGGGGGGCGGCTACACCTTC. The variable domain in full, completed from reference TRBV29-1 and TRBJ1-2, reads SAVISQKPSRDICQRGTSLTIQCQVDSQVTMMFWYRQQPGQSLTLIATANQGSEATYESGFVIDKFPISRPNLTFSTLTVSNMSPEDSSIYLCSVEGGGGYTFGSGTRLTVV.

The chain joins TRBV19 to TRBJ2-1, with 12 bases that match TRBD1. Germline V gene lookup returns CDR1 LNHDA and CDR2 SQIVND (reference sequence). The CDR3 covers 16 residues. V dropped 5 bases and J dropped 6; count of bases not matched to a gene: 8. The CDR3: CASSLGQGAWFNEQFF. In DNA, the CDR3 is TGTGCCAGTAGTCTGGGACAGGGGGCGTGGTTCAATGAGCAGTTCTTC.

The chain joins TRBV7-2 to TRBJ2-3; 7 bases align to TRBD1. The CDR3 is 15 amino acids. V lost 6 bases and J lost 6; bases outside the gene matches: 12. The V gene's germline CDR1 is SGHTA and CDR2 FQGNSA. The CDR3 DNA is TGTGCCAGCAGGGCCGGGACAGAACTTTTTGATACGCAGTATTTT. Translated, it gives CASRAGTELFDTQYF.